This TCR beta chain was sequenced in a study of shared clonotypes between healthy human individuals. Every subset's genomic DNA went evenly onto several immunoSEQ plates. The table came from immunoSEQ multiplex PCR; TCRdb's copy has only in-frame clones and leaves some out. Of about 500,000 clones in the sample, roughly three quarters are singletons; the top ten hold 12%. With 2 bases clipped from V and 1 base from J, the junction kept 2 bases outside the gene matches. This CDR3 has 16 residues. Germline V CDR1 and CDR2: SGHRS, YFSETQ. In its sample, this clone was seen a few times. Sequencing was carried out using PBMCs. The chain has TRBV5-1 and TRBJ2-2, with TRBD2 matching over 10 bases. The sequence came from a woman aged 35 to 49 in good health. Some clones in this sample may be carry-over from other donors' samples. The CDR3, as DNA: TGCGCCAGCAGCTTCCGGACTAGCGGGAACACCGGGGAGCTGTTTTTT. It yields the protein CASSFRTSGNTGELFF.